One and the same sample provided the 20 T cell receptor beta chains below, sequenced in a study of T cells after yellow fever vaccination. TCRdb fed the 5' RACE reads into MiXCR, producing one record per CDR3 protein. The data contain about 320,000 distinct CDR3 sequences, around 4.4% of them singletons. The specimen comprised PBMCs, sampled 15 days after the yellow fever booster vaccination. The receptors come from a man between 18 and 35 years old who received the YFV17D yellow fever vaccine.

This chain uses TRBV23-1 with TRBJ1-5, with unresolved D. TRBV23-1 is given ORF status, its function remaining uncertain. V was clipped by 3 bases and J by 0 bases, with 15 bases between them. CDR3 length equals 17 residues. The CDR3 DNA is TGCGCCAGCAGTCACGGCCTAGTTCCTTATAGCAATCAGCCCCAGCATTTT. This encodes CASSHGLVPYSNQPQHF.

This clonotype has a count of ten or more. The CDR3 loop reads CASSPRAGTYEQYF. The CDR3 nucleotides are TGTGCCAGCAGCCCACGGGCAGGCACCTACGAGCAGTACTTC. The V gene is TRBV11-2, the J gene TRBJ2-7, with D hard to call. Trimming left V 5 bases short and J 2 bases short, with 13 bases between. The CDR3 has 14 amino acids. The germline V gene has CDR1 SGHAT and CDR2 FQNNGV.

In this sample, this clonotype turned up many times. The chain joins TRBV5-5 to TRBJ2-3; the match to TRBD1 covers 8 bases. The trim removed 9 bases at V and 2 bases at J, leaving 5 bases unmatched. Germline lookup yields CDR1 SGHKS and CDR2 YYEKEE (reference sequence). The length of the CDR3 is 13 residues. The CDR3 nucleotides are TGTGCCAAATGGACAGGGATCACAGATACGCAGTATTTT. This sequence encodes CAKWTGITDTQYF. Looking up the rest from reference TRBV5-5 and TRBJ2-3 gives the full variable domain: DAGVTQSPTHLIKTRGQQVTLRCSPISGHKSVSWYQQVLGQGPQFIFQYYEKEERGRGNFPDRFSARQFPNYSSELNVNALLLGDSALYLCAKWTGITDTQYFGPGTRLTVL.

The table lists this clonotype with many counts. The V call is TRBV7-2, the J call TRBJ1-6; D is undetermined. Trimming stripped 2 bases from V and 8 bases from J, with 19 bases between. This CDR3 comprises 17 residues. CDR1 is SGHTA, CDR2 FQGNSA, per germline. CDR3 nucleotides: TGTGCCAGCAGCTTACGGGGTCGGTGGGTCGGGTATTCACCCCTCCACTTT. The encoded protein is CASSLRGRWVGYSPLHF.

To note about this clonotype: At one boundary the junction diverges from the germline segment, which might be a read error. This rearrangement joins TRBV20-1 to TRBJ1-2; no firm D call. The CDR3 spans 12 residues. The germline gives CDR1 DFQATT, CDR2 SNEGSKA (reference sequence). The DNA for the CDR3 is TGCAGTGCTGGAGACGTTAACTATGGCTACACCTTC. As protein: CSAGDVNYGYTF.

The rearrangement uses TRBV6-5 and TRBJ1-3; D may be TRBD1 (6 bases). Per the germline V gene, CDR1 is MNHEY and CDR2 is SVGAGI. V lost 6 bases and J lost 0, with 21 bases in between. There are 18 residues in the CDR3. CDR3 nucleotides: TGTGCCAGCAGAACCGACAGGAACTACCTTCGCTCTGGAAACACCATATATTTT. Its protein is CASRTDRNYLRSGNTIYF.

The chain carries TRBV6-5 and TRBJ2-1; D possibly corresponds to TRBD1 (6 bases). The CDR3 is 15 residues long. Germline V gene data show CDR1 as MNHEY and CDR2 as SVGAGI. V was trimmed by 6 bases and J by 4 bases, leaving 16 bases between them. The CDR3 region is CASSYTRRGYNEQFF. The CDR3, as DNA: TGTGCCAGCAGCTACACGAGAAGGGGGTACAATGAGCAGTTCTTC.

This chain links TRBV7-8 with TRBJ1-2; possibly TRBD1 for D (5 bases). CDR1 and CDR2 (germline): SGHVS, FQNEAQ. The CDR3 consists of 15 residues. The germline V and J ends were trimmed by 3 bases and 2 bases, with 13 bases remaining between them. DNA of the CDR3: TGTGCCAGCAGCTTCCCGCGGGGCAGCAACTATGGCTACACCTTC. It encodes CASSFPRGSNYGYTF.

This clonotype has at least ten counts. The V and J genes are TRBV7-9 and TRBJ2-7; 11 nucleotides line up with TRBD1. CDR1 and CDR2 (germline): SEHNR, FQNEAQ (reference sequence). The CDR3 extends over 14 amino acids. Germline trimming cut 5 bases from V and 5 bases from J; bases unmatched to any gene: 5. CDR3 DNA: TGTGCCAGCAGCCCGGGGACAGGGGGGGACGAGCAGTACGTC. Encoded protein: CASSPGTGGDEQYV.

This clonotype was counted a few times. V and J are TRBV20-1 and TRBJ2-5; D might be TRBD1 (5 bases). The germline CDR1 and CDR2 sequences are DFQATT and SNEGSKA (reference sequence). The CDR3 is made up of 13 amino acids. V lost 8 bases to trimming and J lost 1 base, with 14 bases between them. For the CDR3, the DNA is TGCAGTCTATGGCAGGGTATCCAAGAGACCCAGTACTTC. Protein product: CSLWQGIQETQYF.

This chain links TRBV30 with TRBJ2-1, with 12 bases that match TRBD2. V trimming: 4 bases; J trimming: 10 bases; junction bases outside the gene matches: 11. CDR3 length equals 15 residues. Germline CDR1 and CDR2: GTSNPN and SVGIG (reference sequence). The CDR3 DNA sequence: TGTGCCTGGACTAGCGGGGGGGCCGTATGGAGCGAGCAGTTCTTC. Encoded protein: CAWTSGGAVWSEQFF.

This clonotype was seen at least ten times. The V gene is TRBV20-1, the J gene TRBJ2-7; 9 bases map to TRBD2. The J segment lost 0 bases and the V segment lost 3 bases, leaving 3 bases of the junction unmatched. The CDR3 consists of 14 residues. Germline CDR1 DFQATT, CDR2 SNEGSKA (reference sequence). The CDR3 protein is CSASLAGASYEQYV. DNA of the CDR3: TGCAGTGCTAGCTTAGCGGGAGCCTCCTACGAGCAGTACGTC.

This clonotype was seen repeatedly, ten times or more. This chain uses TRBV5-1 with TRBJ1-2; possibly TRBD1 for D (6 bases). The V end was cut by 3 bases, the J end by 6 bases, with 18 bases between. The germline CDR1 and CDR2 sequences are SGHRS and YFSETQ. The CDR3 runs to 15 residues. The DNA for the CDR3 is TGCGCCAGCAGCTCTACTGACAGGCCCCCGCATGGCTACACCTTC. This sequence encodes CASSSTDRPPHGYTF. The variable domain in full, with the rest retrieved from reference TRBV5-1 and TRBJ1-2, is KAGVTQTPRYLIKTRGQQVTLSCSPISGHRSVSWYQQTPGQGLQFLFEYFSETQRNKGNFPGRFSGRQFSNSRSEMNVSTLELGDSALYLCASSSTDRPPHGYTFGSGTRLTVV.

This clonotype has ten or more counts. This sequence joins TRBV5-5 and TRBJ2-3; possibly TRBD1 for D (6 bases). The CDR3 length is 14 residues. Germline V gene data show CDR1 as SGHKS and CDR2 as YYEKEE (reference sequence). The germline V and J ends were trimmed by 2 bases and 4 bases, with 11 bases remaining between them. DNA for the CDR3: TGTGCCAGCAGCTTAGGGTGGGGGCCAGATACGCAGTATTTT. As protein: CASSLGWGPDTQYF.

A few counts support this clonotype. The rearrangement uses TRBV12-5 and TRBJ1-5; D is unclear. The V and J ends lost 1 base and 3 bases respectively, with 7 bases between them. Germline loops: CDR1 LGHNT, CDR2 FRNRAP. This CDR3 contains 14 residues. The CDR3 DNA reads TGTGCTAGTGGTTTGGGCAGATTCAATCAGCCCCAGCATTTT. Protein sequence: CASGLGRFNQPQHF.

This clonotype has a handful of counts. The chain couples TRBV7-9 to TRBJ1-2; no firm D call. Germline CDR1 and CDR2: SEHNR and FQNEAQ (reference sequence). There are 15 residues in the CDR3. The germline V and J ends were trimmed by 0 bases and 0 bases, with 8 bases remaining between them. CDR3 protein: CASSLASGTNYGYTF. The CDR3 bases are TGTGCCAGCAGCTTAGCCTCCGGGACTAACTATGGCTACACCTTC.

This clonotype came up many times. The chain combines TRBV18 with TRBJ1-1; D gene ambiguous. This CDR3 has 13 residues. Trimming stripped 0 bases from V and 2 bases from J, with 4 bases between. Looked up from germline, CDR1 is KGHSH and CDR2 is LQKENI. The CDR3 protein is CASSPPGNTEAFF. The CDR3 nucleotides are TGTGCCAGCTCACCACCGGGTAACACTGAAGCTTTCTTT.

There are a few counts of this clonotype. The CDR3 nucleotides are TGTGCCAGCAGCCAAGATCTCGCGGGGGCTTCCTACAATGAGCAGTTCTTC. Translation: CASSQDLAGASYNEQFF. J is TRBJ2-1 and V is TRBV4-2; a weak D match, TRBD2 (7 bases). Germline V gene sequence: CDR1 LGHNA, CDR2 YNFKEQ. Trimming took 0 bases from V and 1 from J, leaving 13 bases between them. The CDR3 contains 17 residues.

This clonotype was picked up many times. The rearrangement uses TRBV7-9 and TRBJ1-3, with D hard to call. V was cut by 3 bases and J by 7 bases, with 7 bases left in between. The CDR3 runs to 12 residues. Germline V gene data show CDR1 as SEHNR and CDR2 as FQNEAQ (reference sequence). The CDR3 DNA sequence: TGTGCCAGCAGCTTCTGGGAGAACACCATATATTTT. This encodes CASSFWENTIYF.

The chain couples TRBV3-1 to TRBJ1-1; 10 bases map to TRBD1. CDR3 length: 15 amino acids. J lost 4 bases, V lost 1 base, and 3 bases had no gene match. Per germline, CDR1 LGHDT and CDR2 YNNKEL (reference sequence). This CDR3 is CASSQGGQGSTEAFF. Written as DNA, the CDR3 is TGTGCCAGCAGCCAAGGGGGACAGGGGAGCACTGAAGCTTTCTTT. Full variable domain (rest looked up from reference TRBV3-1 and TRBJ1-1): DTAVSQTPKYLVTQMGNDKSIKCEQNLGHDTMYWYKQDSKKFLKIMFSYNNKELIINETVPNRFSPKSPDKAHLNLHINSLELGDSAVYFCASSQGGQGSTEAFFGQGTRLTVV.